This T cell receptor (beta chain) was documented in a study of Graves' ophthalmopathy and Graves' hyperthyroidism. Study results and caveats: Blood was where most expanded thyroid clonotypes above 0.001 frequency also turned up. For separating ophthalmopathy from stable hyperthyroidism, a 13-signature model gave roughly 90% sensitivity and about 80% specificity.

This clonotype was detected ten times or more. Its antigen is currently unknown. Germline assignment: CDR1 MDHEN and CDR2 SYDVKM. The CDR3 loop spans 15 amino acids. The junction had 8 bases not matched to a gene; V was cut back by 6 bases and J by 4 bases. The authors amplified TCR beta CDR3 regions, and they did so from RNA transcripts for repertoire sequencing. RT-PCR in the first round used HTBI primers; a second-round multiplex PCR followed. MiXCR was run by TCRdb on the multiplex PCR reads, yielding one entry per CDR3 protein. The table records about 480,000 distinct CDR3 sequences, approximately 15% of them present only once. None of the included patients had other autoimmune diseases, uncontrolled infections, pregnancy or lactation, as these led to exclusion.

The chain employs TRBV28 and TRBJ2-7, with 11 bases fitting TRBD2. Material for sequencing was blood. This clonotype was sampled from a woman between 25 and 40 years old with Graves' ophthalmopathy. CDR3 in amino acids: CASSTTSGIPYEQYF. DNA for the CDR3: TGTGCCAGCAGCACGACTAGCGGGATCCCATACGAGCAGTACTTC.